These 11 T cell receptor beta chains originate from one sample sequenced in a study of OX40 agonist ivuxolimab in advanced cancers. Some clones are missing from TCRdb's copy, which holds only in-frame ones; the method was immunoSEQ multiplex PCR. The data contain around 92,000 clones, approximately 94% of them seen just once; the ten biggest clones take up around 0.18%. The specimen was CD4+ or CD8+ T cells sorted from blood, collected in a trial of the OX40 agonist ivuxolimab. These receptors were taken from an adult with an advanced solid tumor such as melanoma, head and neck, liver or kidney cancer.

In nucleotides, the CDR3 is TGTGCCAGCACCCGACAGGGTAGAGGAAACACCATATATTTT. Its protein product is CASTRQGRGNTIYF. This chain connects TRBV2 to TRBJ1-3, with 7 bases that match TRBD1. Germline assignment: CDR1 SNHLY and CDR2 FYNNEI. The trim removed 7 bases at V and 4 bases at J, leaving 7 bases unmatched. The CDR3 is 14 residues long. Looking up the rest from reference TRBV2 and TRBJ1-3 gives the full variable domain: EPEVTQTPSHQVTQMGQEVILRCVPISNHLYFYWYRQILGQKVEFLVSFYNNEISEKSEIFDDQFSVERPDGSNFTLKIRSTKLEDSAMYFCASTRQGRGNTIYFGEGSWLTVV.

CDR3 protein: CASSLGGHSYNEQFF. The DNA of the CDR3 is TGCGCCAGCAGCTTGGGAGGGCACTCCTACAATGAGCAGTTCTTC. The chain has TRBV5-1 and TRBJ2-1; the D gene is possibly TRBD2 (5 bases). With 0 bases removed from V and 0 bases from J, the gap between germline ends came to 7 bases. This CDR3 is built from 15 residues. CDR1 is SGHRS, CDR2 YFSETQ, per germline.

This chain joins TRBV10-2 and TRBJ1-5; D remains ambiguous. In germline, CDR1 is WSHSY, CDR2 SAAADI. Trimming shortened V by 0 bases and J by 5 bases, and 8 bases separated the two germline ends. The CDR3 is 14 residues long. CDR3 in DNA: TGCGCCAGCAGTGAGTCGACGGACTATCAGCCCCAGCATTTT. This sequence encodes CASSESTDYQPQHF.

The chain links TRBV5-6 to TRBJ1-1, with 12 bases that match TRBD1. There are 16 residues in the CDR3. Germline-derived CDR1 and CDR2 are SGHDT and YYEEEE. V lost 2 bases, J lost 5 bases, and 7 bases stayed unmatched. CDR3 DNA sequence: TGTGCCAGCAGCTTTGCGGGGACAGGGGGCAGAACTGAAGCTTTCTTT. This gives the protein CASSFAGTGGRTEAFF.

This rearrangement joins TRBV28 to TRBJ2-1; 10 nucleotides match TRBD1. V lost 7 bases to trimming and J lost 4 bases; unmatched junction nucleotides: 7. Germline V gene lookup returns CDR1 MDHEN and CDR2 SYDVKM. The CDR3 extends over 15 amino acids. The CDR3 DNA reads as TGTGCCAGCACCCGTAGACAGGGGGCGTACAATGAGCAGTTCTTC. It is translated as CASTRRQGAYNEQFF.

The CDR3 region is CASRGLYQETQYF. In nucleotides, the CDR3 is TGTGCCAGCCGCGGGTTGTACCAAGAGACCCAGTACTTC. The rearrangement links TRBV21-1 to TRBJ2-5; TRBD2, the D gene given by the table, was not confirmed from the DNA. TRBV21-1 is classified as a pseudogene. This CDR3 is 13 amino acids long.

The count of this clone is one. The rearrangement uses TRBV11-2 and TRBJ1-1; TRBD1 aligns across 9 bases. The junction had 16 bases not matched to a gene; V was cut back by 8 bases and J by 3 bases. The CDR3 is made up of 17 amino acids. Germline V lookup: CDR1 SGHAT, CDR2 FQNNGV. CDR3 region: CASLLGTGIGSDTEAFF. CDR3 coding DNA: TGTGCCAGCCTCCTGGGGACAGGGATTGGGTCGGACACTGAAGCTTTCTTT.

Concerning this clone itself: The sample carries other DNA sequences with the same CDR3. The chain employs TRBV18 and TRBJ1-5, with a possible D match to TRBD1 (5 bases). V was pared by 2 bases and J by 5 bases, with 7 bases between. The germline gives CDR1 KGHSH, CDR2 LQKENI. The CDR3 is 13 residues long. The CDR3 DNA sequence: TGTGCCAGCTCACCAGGCAGGGATCAGCCCCAGCATTTT. This gives the protein CASSPGRDQPQHF. Full variable domain (rest looked up from reference TRBV18 and TRBJ1-5): NAGVMQNPRHLVRRRGQEARLRCSPMKGHSHVYWYRQLPEEGLKFMVYLQKENIIDESGMPKERFSAEFPKEGPSILRIQQVVRGDSAAYFCASSPGRDQPQHFGDGTRLSIL.

The chain couples TRBV27 to TRBJ1-1; no clear D. This CDR3 region has 13 residues. CDR1 and CDR2 from the germline V gene are MNHEY and SMNVEV (reference sequence). The germline V and J ends were trimmed by 6 bases and 8 bases, with 16 bases remaining between them. The CDR3 DNA sequence: TGTGCCAGCAGCCCCGGCGGACGGCTAGAAGCTTTCTTT. It is translated as CASSPGGRLEAFF.

This chain joins TRBV4-3 and TRBJ2-6; the D is unclear. Trimming took 0 bases from V and 4 from J, leaving 7 bases between them. Germline V gene data show CDR1 as LGHNA and CDR2 as YSLEER. This CDR3 region has 15 residues. The DNA of the CDR3 is TGCGCCAGCAGCCAAGATCTAACCGGGGCCAACGTCCTGACTTTC. The encoded protein is CASSQDLTGANVLTF.

This rearrangement joins TRBV23-1 to TRBJ1-4; perhaps TRBD1 as D (5 bases). TRBV23-1 is given ORF status, its function remaining uncertain. This CDR3 is built from 20 residues. Trimming stripped 2 bases from V and 8 bases from J, with 30 bases between. CDR3 amino acids: CASSQQLNNTDGAFREKLFF. The CDR3, as DNA: TGCGCCAGCAGTCAACAACTTAACAACACCGACGGGGCCTTTCGGGAAAAACTGTTTTTT.